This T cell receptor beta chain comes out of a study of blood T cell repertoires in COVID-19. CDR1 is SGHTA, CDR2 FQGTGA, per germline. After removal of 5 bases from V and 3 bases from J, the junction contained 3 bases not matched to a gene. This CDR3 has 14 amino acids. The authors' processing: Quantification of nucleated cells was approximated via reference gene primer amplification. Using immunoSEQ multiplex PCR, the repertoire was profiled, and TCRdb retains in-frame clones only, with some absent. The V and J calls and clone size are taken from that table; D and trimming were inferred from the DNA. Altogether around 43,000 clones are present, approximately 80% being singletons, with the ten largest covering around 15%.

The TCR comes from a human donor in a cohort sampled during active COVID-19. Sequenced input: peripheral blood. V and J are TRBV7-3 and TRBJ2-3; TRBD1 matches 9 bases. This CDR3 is CASSLDRGTDTQYF. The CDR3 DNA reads TGTGCCAGCAGCCTGGACAGGGGTACAGATACGCAGTATTTT.